These T cell receptor beta chains were read from a single sample in a study of blood T cell repertoires in COVID-19. Generated by immunoSEQ multiplex PCR, the TCRdb table keeps only in-frame clones and is missing some. The repertoire consists of more than 95,000 clones, with roughly 80% occurring once and the leading ten covering 2% to 3%. Sequenced sample: peripheral blood. The receptors were sampled from a man aged 50 to 59 with acute or convalescent COVID-19. Each CDR3 is given with its conserved first and last residue. The D gene is left open where the match is weak. Part of the rows lack a size; the others show once, few, many or a class for expanded clones.

abundance,d_gene,j_gene,v_gene,CDR3nt,CDR3aa
-,-,TRBJ2-7,TRBV7-9,TGTGCCAGCAGCTTAGTTCCAAACGAGCAGTACTTC,CASSLVPNEQYF
-,TRBD2,TRBJ2-1,TRBV24-1,TGTGCCACCAGTGATTTGCCCTGGACTAGCGGGAGGGCCGGTGGATGGGATGAGCAGTTCTTC,CATSDLPWTSGRAGGWDEQFF
-,TRBD1,TRBJ1-2,TRBV29-1,TGCAGCGTTGGTGGGACAGGGGAAATGGAAGGCTACACCTTC,CSVGGTGEMEGYTF
-,-,TRBJ2-1,TRBV7-3,TGTGCCAGCAGCCCCGACAGTAATGAGCAGTTCTTC,CASSPDSNEQFF
once,-,TRBJ2-3,TRBV10-3,TGTGCCATCAGTGAGCCGACAGAAGGGAATACAGATACGCAGTATTTT,CAISEPTEGNTDTQYF
-,TRBD1,TRBJ1-3,TRBV5-1,TGCGCCAGCAGCCTGACAGGGTTTGGAAACACCATATATTTT,CASSLTGFGNTIYF
once,TRBD1,TRBJ1-6,TRBV10-1,TGCGCCAGCAGAGGGAGTGACAGGGAAGACTCACCCCTCCACTTT,CASRGSDREDSPLHF
-,TRBD1,TRBJ2-7,TRBV11-1,TGTGCCAGCAGCTTATTCCGGACAGGGGATGTGCAGTACTTC,CASSLFRTGDVQYF
once,TRBD1,TRBJ1-4,TRBV2,TGTGCCAGCCGGGACAGGGGGCCAGAAGGCGGTGAAAAACTGTTTTTT,CASRDRGPEGGEKLFF
-,-,TRBJ2-3,TRBV14,TGTGCCAGCAGCCAAGAACTGGCGGGGACTGGCACAGATACGCAGTATTTT,CASSQELAGTGTDTQYF
few,-,TRBJ1-1,TRBV27,TGTGCCAGCAGTTTAAGAAGCATCACTGAAGCTTTCTTT,CASSLRSITEAFF
once,-,TRBJ1-1,TRBV19,TGTGCCAGTATGCCGACAGGGAACACTGAAGCTTTCTTT,CASMPTGNTEAFF
once,TRBD2,TRBJ2-7,TRBV27,TGTGCCAGCAGTTTATCCCGACTAGCGGGAGAATACGAGCAGTACTTC,CASSLSRLAGEYEQYF
-,-,TRBJ1-2,TRBV3-1/TRBV3-2,TGTGCCAGCAGCCAAGAACTGGATCGGAGCTATGGCTACACCTTC,CASSQELDRSYGYTF
once,TRBD1,TRBJ1-1,TRBV5-6,TGTGCCAGCAGCTCTGCCGGGACAGGGATTGAAGCTTTCTTT,CASSSAGTGIEAFF
-,TRBD2,TRBJ2-3,TRBV7-3,TGTGCCAGCAGCATTAGCGGGAGGGCCTCAGATACGCAGTATTTT,CASSISGRASDTQYF
-,TRBD2,TRBJ2-7,TRBV9,TGTGCCAGCAGCGTAGATACTAGCGGTACCTACGAGCAGTACTTC,CASSVDTSGTYEQYF
-,TRBD2,TRBJ2-1,TRBV9,TGTGCCAGCAGTTTTAGCGGGGCGTCCTACAATGAGCAGTTCTTC,CASSFSGASYNEQFF
few,TRBD1,TRBJ2-2,TRBV29-1,TGCAGCGGTAACACAGGGGGCACCGGGGAGCTGTTTTTT,CSGNTGGTGELFF
-,-,TRBJ1-5,TRBV19,TGTGCCAGTAGTATAGATGGGCAGAACAATCAGCCCCAGCATTTT,CASSIDGQNNQPQHF
-,-,TRBJ1-2,TRBV7-9,TGTGCCAGCAGCCTCCGACTTCCGGAAAGTTGGGACTATGGCTACACCTTC,CASSLRLPESWDYGYTF
-,-,TRBJ2-2,TRBV19,TGTGCCAGTAGTTCACAGGGTTGGGGGGAGCTGTTTTTT,CASSSQGWGELFF
-,TRBD1,TRBJ2-5,TRBV5-1,TGCGCCAGCAGCTTGGTTTCAGGGGGCCTACAAGAGACCCAGTACTTC,CASSLVSGGLQETQYF
-,-,TRBJ1-1,TRBV10-2,TGCGCCAGCAGTGAGTACGGAGGCCGCGCTGAAGCTTTCTTT,CASSEYGGRAEAFF
-,-,TRBJ2-3,TRBV3-1/TRBV3-2,TGTGCCAGCAGCCAAGATACAGGGATTGAGATAGATACGCAGTATTTT,CASSQDTGIEIDTQYF
-,-,TRBJ2-3,TRBV7-9,TGTGCCAGCAGCTCGACAGATACGCAGTATTTT,CASSSTDTQYF
-,TRBD2,TRBJ2-3,TRBV6-1,TGTGCCAGCAGTGCCGGGACTAGCGGGAGTTTTCTAGATACGCAGTATTTT,CASSAGTSGSFLDTQYF
-,-,TRBJ1-2,TRBV30,TGTGCCTGGGCGATAAGTATCTACTATGGCTACACCTTC,CAWAISIYYGYTF
-,TRBD2,TRBJ2-7,TRBV5-1,TGCGCCAGCAGCTCTATCGGACTAGCGGGAGACGAGCAGTACTTC,CASSSIGLAGDEQYF
-,TRBD2,TRBJ2-2,TRBV27,TGTGCCAGCAGTTTACCCGGACTAGCGGGAGGGTATGCCCCCGGGGAGCTGTTTTTT,CASSLPGLAGGYAPGELFF
-,-,TRBJ2-3,TRBV7-2,TGTGCCAGCGGCCGTAGCGGTTTATGGACAGATACGCAGTATTTT,CASGRSGLWTDTQYF
-,-,TRBJ1-4,TRBV5-8,TGTGCCAGCACCTTGTTTGCCACAGCCTCTAATGAAAAACTGTTTTTT,CASTLFATASNEKLFF
-,TRBD1,TRBJ1-5,TRBV10-2,TGCGCCAGCAGTGAGACAGGGGGCGGACAGCCCCAGCATTTT,CASSETGGGQPQHF
-,TRBD1,TRBJ2-1,TRBV13,TGTGCCAGCAGCTTAAGGGGGCAGATATACAATGAGCAGTTCTTC,CASSLRGQIYNEQFF
-,-,TRBJ2-5,TRBV5-1,TGCGCCAGCAGCCCGGGGAGGTACCAAGAGACCCAGTACTTC,CASSPGRYQETQYF
-,-,TRBJ2-1,TRBV12-3/TRBV12-4,TGTGCCAGCAGTTCTTATCACAATGAGCAGTTCTTC,CASSSYHNEQFF
-,TRBD1,TRBJ1-5,TRBV2,TGTGCCAGCAGTTTTCAACGGACAGGGGGAGGGTCGAGCGGGCATTTT,CASSFQRTGGGSSGHF
-,TRBD2,TRBJ2-1,TRBV10-2,TGCGCCAGCAGTTCAGGACTAGCGGGGGATAATGAGCAGTTCTTC,CASSSGLAGDNEQFF
-,-,TRBJ2-5,TRBV12-3/TRBV12-4,TGTGCCAGCAGTTTACGAGAGACCCAGTACTTC,CASSLRETQYF
-,TRBD1,TRBJ1-6,TRBV27,TGTGCCAGCAGTACCTTGGACAGGGGGCTATCAAGTAATTCACCCCTCCACTTT,CASSTLDRGLSSNSPLHF
few,-,TRBJ1-1,TRBV30,TGTGCCTCGGAGGGAGGGGCAGGGACGGAAGGGACTGAAGCTTTCTTT,CASEGGAGTEGTEAFF
once,TRBD1,TRBJ1-1,TRBV6-6,TGTGCCAGCAGCCCCGGACAGGGAACCATGAACACTGAAGCTTTCTTT,CASSPGQGTMNTEAFF
-,-,TRBJ2-5,TRBV27,TGTGCCAGCAGCTGGGGGACTGCGGAGACCCAGTACTTC,CASSWGTAETQYF
-,TRBD1,TRBJ2-7,TRBV3-1/TRBV3-2,TGTGCCAGCAGCCAAATATGGAGAGGACAGGGGGCCTACGAGCAGTACTTC,CASSQIWRGQGAYEQYF
-,-,TRBJ1-2,TRBV2,TGTGCCAGCAGTGACAGGGCCGCGAACTATGGCTACACCTTC,CASSDRAANYGYTF
-,-,TRBJ1-1,TRBV12-3/TRBV12-4,TGTGCCAGCAGTTTGGGGAGGGCTGAAGCTTTCTTT,CASSLGRAEAFF
-,-,TRBJ1-2,TRBV13,TGTGCCAGCAGCCTCCAAGGGCGGGGGCGCAACTATGGCTACACCTTC,CASSLQGRGRNYGYTF
-,-,TRBJ1-1,TRBV10-2,TGCGCCAGCAGCGAGACAGAATTTAACACTGAAGCTTTCTTT,CASSETEFNTEAFF
-,-,TRBJ2-1,TRBV7-3,TGTGCCAGCAGCTTAGTGGGTGGAGGCAATGAGCAGTTCTTC,CASSLVGGGNEQFF
-,-,TRBJ2-1,TRBV4-2,TGTGCCAGCAGCCAAGCTCCGGTGACTGATAACAATGAGCAGTTCTTC,CASSQAPVTDNNEQFF
-,TRBD1,TRBJ2-7,TRBV2,TGTGCCAGCACAGGGGGCTGGGAGCAGTACTTC,CASTGGWEQYF
-,TRBD1,TRBJ2-2,TRBV7-9,TGTGCCAGCAGCCCCCGGGACAGGGAGAACACCGGGGAGCTGTTTTTT,CASSPRDRENTGELFF
-,TRBD1,TRBJ1-2,TRBV18,TGTGCCAGCTCATCACGTCGGACAGGGGACTATGGCTACACCTTC,CASSSRRTGDYGYTF
-,-,TRBJ1-5,TRBV2,TGTGCCAGCAGTGAACAGGGGTTAGGACAGCCCCAGCATTTT,CASSEQGLGQPQHF
-,TRBD1,TRBJ1-2,TRBV24-1,TGTGCCACCAGTGATTCCCAGGACAGGGGGTCTAACTATGGCTACACCTTC,CATSDSQDRGSNYGYTF
-,-,TRBJ1-1,TRBV4-1,TGCGCCAGCAGCCACTACAGTGAAGCTTTCTTT,CASSHYSEAFF
once,-,TRBJ2-4,TRBV5-6,TGTGCCAGCAGCAGGGGGTCCATTCAGTACTTC,CASSRGSIQYF
few,TRBD2,TRBJ2-1,TRBV27,TGTGCCAGCAGTTTATCGATAGTAGCGGGAGGCCCGGATGAGCAGTTCTTC,CASSLSIVAGGPDEQFF
-,TRBD1,TRBJ1-6,TRBV6-6,TGTGCCAGCAGCACGGACAGGGGGGCCTATAATTCACCCCTCCACTTT,CASSTDRGAYNSPLHF